This T cell receptor (beta chain) was captured in a study of blood T cell repertoires in COVID-19 (dated by TCRdb to 2020 to 2022). General notes on the study: Samples from collaborators originated in the United States, Italy and Spain and spanned both the acute and convalescent phases of COVID-19. A freely available public database, intended as a resource for researchers studying the immune response to SARS-CoV-2, is where the repertoires were released. The samples were drawn from the first 160 participants of the ongoing ImmuneRACE study and from 950 to 1,500 subjects provided by 6 global collaborators. The prospective study material was composed of cDNA or gDNA derived from T cells, B-cell-depleted T cells, or PBMCs. Subjects who had been exposed to COVID-19, were actively infected with it, or had recovered from it provided the deeply sampled blood TCRbeta repertoires that made up the dataset. Sample metadata almost always included a de-identified subject ID, COVID-19 status, age in years and sex. Where available, HLA class I and class II types were taken from metadata supplied by the sample provider and were not determined by assay-based typing.

One collaborating source in Seattle enrolled patients during active infection and followed them longitudinally through the course of disease. The collaborating institutions used their own protocols to collect whole blood in K2EDTA tubes. For TCRbeta analysis, collaborators shipped samples as frozen whole blood, isolated PBMCs, or DNA extracted from either of those sample types. The immunoSEQ Assay, a bias-controlled multiplex PCR, was used to amplify TCRbeta CDR3 regions from genomic DNA. The published analysis was carried out like this. The number of nucleated cells in each sample was estimated by amplification of reference gene primers within the assay. To quantify the absolute abundance of each unique TCRbeta CDR3 rearrangement, sequence reads were collapsed and filtered. For each sample, productive Simpson clonality was calculated as the square root of Simpson's diversity index across productive rearrangements. Drawn from immuneACCESS, this table holds only the in-frame rearrangements with V and J called that TCRdb kept. Clones are partly lost; checked studies trace under half to an unresolved V gene and leave the rest unexplained. D and trimming were read from the DNA, whereas the V and J calls and clone size are those reported in that table. The sample yields fewer than 200,000 clones; about 82% were counted once. Around 8% of the sample comes from the top ten.

The germline V gene (reference sequence) specifies MNHEY as CDR1 and SMNVEV as CDR2. From the cysteine up to the phenylalanine, the CDR3 has a length of 14 residues. The only DNA kept is the CDR3, 42 bases in frame from the first base. The junction carries 14 bases between V and J, which are trimmed by 6 bases and 5 bases respectively. With regard to this clone: Its antigen target is currently unknown. Qualities for individual bases were not recorded, and no much larger clone is one base off.

Study-wide findings and limitations: How much clinical and demographic metadata was included differed by source and by participant, and the metadata was provided uncurated.

The TCR comes from a woman of 80 years or more with COVID-19, enrolled during active disease. The V gene is TRBV27 and the J gene is TRBJ2-1, with an unclear D gene assignment. The sequencing input was peripheral blood. The nucleotide sequence reads TGTGCCAGCAGACTTGACTCGACCAACAATGAGCAGTTCTTC. This gives the protein CASRLDSTNNEQFF.